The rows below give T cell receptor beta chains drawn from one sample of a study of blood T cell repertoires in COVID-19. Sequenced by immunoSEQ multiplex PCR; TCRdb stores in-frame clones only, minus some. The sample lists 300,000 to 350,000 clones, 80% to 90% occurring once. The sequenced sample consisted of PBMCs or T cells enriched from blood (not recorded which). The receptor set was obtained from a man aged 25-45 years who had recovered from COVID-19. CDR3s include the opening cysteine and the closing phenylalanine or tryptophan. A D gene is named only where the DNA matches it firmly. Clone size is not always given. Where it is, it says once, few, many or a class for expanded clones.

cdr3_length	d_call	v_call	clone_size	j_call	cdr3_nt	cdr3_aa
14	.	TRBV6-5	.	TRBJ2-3	TGTGCCAGCAGTATTCTAGATGGCACAGATACGCAGTATTTT	CASSILDGTDTQYF
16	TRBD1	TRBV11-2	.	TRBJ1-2	TGTGCCAGCAGCTCCCGAAGCTCGGGACAGGGTTATGGCTACACCTTC	CASSSRSSGQGYGYTF
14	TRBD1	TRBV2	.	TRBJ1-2	TGTGCCAGCAGTGACGACAGGGGGCGTAAAGGCTACACCTTC	CASSDDRGRKGYTF
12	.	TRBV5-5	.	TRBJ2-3	TGTGCCAGCAGCTCCGGGATGGATACGCAGTATTTT	CASSSGMDTQYF
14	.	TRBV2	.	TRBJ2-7	TGTGCCAGCACAGGCAGTGGGGAGTCCTACGAGCAGTACTTC	CASTGSGESYEQYF
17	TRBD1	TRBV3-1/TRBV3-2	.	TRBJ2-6	TGTGCCAGCAGCCCCGGGACAGGGGGCGCTGGGGCCAACGTCCTGACTTTC	CASSPGTGGAGANVLTF
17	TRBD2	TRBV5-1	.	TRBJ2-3	TGCGCCAGCAGCTTCTCTGGAGGCGGGGGGGCCACAGATACGCAGTATTTT	CASSFSGGGGATDTQYF
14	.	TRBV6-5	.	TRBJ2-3	TGTGCCAGCAGTCCCGAGGAGGCCCCAGATACGCAGTATTTT	CASSPEEAPDTQYF
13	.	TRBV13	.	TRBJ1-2	TGTGCCAGCAGCCCGGCCCGGGGGGATGGCTACACCTTC	CASSPARGDGYTF
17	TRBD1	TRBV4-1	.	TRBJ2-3	TGCGCCAGCAGCCAAGATTTCGGGACAGGGCGCTCAGATACGCAGTATTTT	CASSQDFGTGRSDTQYF
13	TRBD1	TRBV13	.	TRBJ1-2	TGTGCCAGCAGCTGGACAGGGCAAAATGGCTACACCTTC	CASSWTGQNGYTF
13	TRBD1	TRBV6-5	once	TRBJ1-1	TGTGCCAGCACCGCCGGACAGGAAAGAAAAGCTTTCTTT	CASTAGQERKAFF
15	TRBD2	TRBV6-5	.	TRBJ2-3	TGTGCCAGCAGTTACTCAACATACGGACTAGGCGAACAGTATTTT	CASSYSTYGLGEQYF
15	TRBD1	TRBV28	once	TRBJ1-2	TGTGCCAGCAGTCTGCAACGGACAGGGGCGAATGGCTACACCTTC	CASSLQRTGANGYTF
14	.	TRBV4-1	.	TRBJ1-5	TGCGCCAGCAGCCAAGATTCGGTCGATCAGCCCCAGCATTTT	CASSQDSVDQPQHF
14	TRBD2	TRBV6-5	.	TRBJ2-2	TGTGCCAGCAGTAGCGGGGCGAACACCGGGGAGCTGTTTTTT	CASSSGANTGELFF
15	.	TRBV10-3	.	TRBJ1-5	TGTGCCATCAGAATTTTGGACTCCGGGGTAGTGCCCCAGCATTTT	CAIRILDSGVVPQHF
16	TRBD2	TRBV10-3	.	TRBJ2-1	TGTGCCATCAGTGGTATTAGCGGGGGGGGCTACAATGAGCAGTTCTTC	CAISGISGGGYNEQFF
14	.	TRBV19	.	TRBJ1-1	TGTGCCAGTAGTATAGATACAAGATACACTGAAGCTTTCTTT	CASSIDTRYTEAFF
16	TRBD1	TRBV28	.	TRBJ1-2	TGTGCCAGCAGCCCTCCCACAGTCAGGGGGATGGATGGCTACACCTTC	CASSPPTVRGMDGYTF
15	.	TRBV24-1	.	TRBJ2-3	TGTGCCATCAGCCCCCGGGGGACGAGCACAGATACGCAGTATTTT	CAISPRGTSTDTQYF
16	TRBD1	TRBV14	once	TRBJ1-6	TGTGCCAGCAGCCAGACAGGGGGCTCCTATAATTCACCCCTCCACTTT	CASSQTGGSYNSPLHF
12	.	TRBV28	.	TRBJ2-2	TGTGCCAGCAGTTTAGTCTCCGGGGAGCTGTTTTTT	CASSLVSGELFF
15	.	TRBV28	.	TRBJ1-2	TGTGCCAGCAATCCCGCCCGGGGGATCGTCTATGGCTACACCTTC	CASNPARGIVYGYTF
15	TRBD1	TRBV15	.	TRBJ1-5	TGTGCCACCAGCAGCTCCGGGACAGTGAATCAGCCCCAGCATTTT	CATSSSGTVNQPQHF
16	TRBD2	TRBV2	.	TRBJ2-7	TGTGCCAGCAGTGAAGTTGCGGGACTAGCGAAATACGAGCAGTACTTC	CASSEVAGLAKYEQYF